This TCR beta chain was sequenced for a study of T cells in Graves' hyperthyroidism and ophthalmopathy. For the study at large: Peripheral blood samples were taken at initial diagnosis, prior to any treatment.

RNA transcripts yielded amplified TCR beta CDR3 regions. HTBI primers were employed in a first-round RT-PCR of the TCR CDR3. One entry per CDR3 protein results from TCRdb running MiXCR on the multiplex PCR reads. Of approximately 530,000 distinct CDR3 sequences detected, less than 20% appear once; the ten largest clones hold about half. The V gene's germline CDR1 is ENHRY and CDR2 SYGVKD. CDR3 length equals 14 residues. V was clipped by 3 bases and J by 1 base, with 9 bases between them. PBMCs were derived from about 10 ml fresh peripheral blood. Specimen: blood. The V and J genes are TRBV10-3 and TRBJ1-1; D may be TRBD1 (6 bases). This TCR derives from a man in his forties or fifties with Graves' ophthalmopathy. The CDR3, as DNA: TGTGCCATCAGTGAAGGGACAAAGAACACTGAAGCTTTCTTT. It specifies CAISEGTKNTEAFF.